The 20 T cell receptor beta chains below all came from one sample that was sequenced in a study of blood T cell repertoires in COVID-19. Using immunoSEQ multiplex PCR, the repertoire was profiled, and TCRdb retains in-frame clones only, with some absent. Of about 210,000 clones listed, 70% to 90% are singletons. The sample comprised peripheral blood. All receptors derive from a woman aged 35 to 49 with acute or convalescent COVID-19.

The J gene is TRBJ2-5, the V gene TRBV3-1 (or the pseudogene TRBV3-2); 7 bases match TRBD1. CDR1 LGHDT and CDR2 YNNKEL come from the germline V gene (reference sequence). The CDR3 has 13 amino acids. Trimming removed 4 bases from V and 7 bases from J; junction bases left unmatched: 6. The CDR3 sequence: CASSPGQAGTQYF. CDR3 bases: TGTGCCAGCAGCCCCGGACAGGCCGGGACCCAGTACTTC.

J is TRBJ1-2 and V is TRBV11-2, with D perhaps matching TRBD1 (6 bases). This CDR3 comprises 14 residues. Germline V gives CDR1 SGHAT, CDR2 FQNNGV. Trimming stripped 2 bases from V and 4 bases from J, with 11 bases between. The CDR3 region is CASSLPGQSYGYTF. DNA for the CDR3: TGTGCCAGCAGCTTACCCGGACAGTCCTATGGCTACACCTTC. The whole variable domain, remainder taken from reference TRBV11-2 and TRBJ1-2, is EAGVAQSPRYKIIEKRQSVAFWCNPISGHATLYWYQQILGQGPKLLIQFQNNGVVDDSQLPKDRFSAERLKGVDSTLKIQPAKLEDSAVYLCASSLPGQSYGYTFGSGTRLTVV.

V gene TRBV24-1 combines with J gene TRBJ2-3; 10 positions agree with TRBD2. CDR3 length: 16 amino acids. The trim removed 6 bases at V and 2 bases at J, leaving 7 bases unmatched. In germline, CDR1 is KGHDR, CDR2 SFDVKD. The CDR3 here is CATSHSSGGYTDTQYF. The CDR3 region has the DNA TGTGCCACCAGTCACTCTAGCGGGGGATACACAGATACGCAGTATTTT.

This chain uses TRBV21-1 with TRBJ1-6; no DNA check was done on the table's D call, TRBD1. TRBV21-1 constitutes a pseudogene. The CDR3 has 19 residues. CDR3 sequence reads: CASSRRPGTGVSYNSPLHF. CDR3 nucleotides: TGTGCCAGCAGCAGGAGGCCAGGGACAGGGGTCTCCTATAATTCACCCCTCCACTTT.

V and J are TRBV7-2 and TRBJ2-2; D is unresolved. CDR1 is SGHTA and CDR2 is FQGNSA in the germline V gene. This CDR3 has 12 amino acids. The V end lost 4 bases, the J end lost 6 bases, and 6 bases lay between the germline ends. The CDR3 DNA is TGTGCCAGCAGCTCCCGGGCCGGGGAGCTGTTTTTT. This gives the protein CASSSRAGELFF. The complete variable domain, with remaining parts taken from reference TRBV7-2 and TRBJ2-2, reads GAGVSQSPSNKVTEKGKDVELRCDPISGHTALYWYRQSLGQGLEFLIYFQGNSAPDKSGLPSDRFSAERTGGSVSTLTIQRTQQEDSAVYLCASSSRAGELFFGEGSRLTVL.

V gene TRBV7-2 combines with J gene TRBJ1-3; D is unresolved. The CDR3 runs to 14 residues. V lost 1 base and J 0 bases, leaving 4 bases between the germline ends. Germline CDR1 SGHTA, CDR2 FQGNSA. CDR3 residues: CASSLVLSGNTIYF. Here the CDR3 DNA reads TGTGCCAGCAGCTTAGTACTCTCTGGAAACACCATATATTTT. Combining the CDR3 with reference TRBV7-2 and TRBJ1-3 gives the whole variable domain GAGVSQSPSNKVTEKGKDVELRCDPISGHTALYWYRQSLGQGLEFLIYFQGNSAPDKSGLPSDRFSAERTGGSVSTLTIQRTQQEDSAVYLCASSLVLSGNTIYFGEGSWLTVV.

The rearrangement links TRBV5-1 to TRBJ2-6, with D possibly matching TRBD1 (5 bases). With 2 bases removed from V and 4 bases from J, the gap between germline ends came to 16 bases. The CDR3 runs to 17 residues. The germline gives CDR1 SGHRS, CDR2 YFSETQ. CDR3 amino acids: CASSFLVGARGANVLTF. The CDR3 DNA sequence: TGCGCCAGCAGCTTCCTCGTAGGGGCGCGGGGGGCCAACGTCCTGACTTTC.

The chain joins TRBV16 to TRBJ2-5; D remains ambiguous. The V and J ends lost 4 bases and 3 bases respectively, with 15 bases between them. The germline V gene has CDR1 KGHSY and CDR2 FQNENV. The CDR3 consists of 15 residues. CDR3 in DNA: TGTGCCAGCAGCCGACCATCAGGTCTAAAAGAGACCCAGTACTTC. It codes for CASSRPSGLKETQYF.

The chain recombines TRBV23-1 with TRBJ1-1; D remains unclear. TRBV23-1 is an ORF; its function is uncertain. The CDR3 spans 14 residues. Trimming took 0 bases from V and 7 from J, leaving 12 bases between them. CDR3 protein: CASSQSRASGEAFF. CDR3 DNA sequence: TGCGCCAGCAGTCAATCTCGCGCGTCGGGTGAAGCTTTCTTT.

This clone was seen only once. The genes are TRBV18 and TRBJ1-5; 12 positions match TRBD1. The V and J ends lost 0 bases and 5 bases, in that order; junction bases with no gene match: 8. Germline-derived CDR1 and CDR2 are KGHSH and LQKENI. The CDR3 consists of 18 residues. The CDR3 DNA sequence: TGTGCCAGCTCACCACCGGGACAGGGGGCCAATACCCATCAGCCCCAGCATTTT. Protein: CASSPPGQGANTHQPQHF.

The CDR3 region has the DNA TGTGCCAGCAGCCACGATAGCGGCCGTGAGACCCAGTACTTC. Translating gives CASSHDSGRETQYF. This chain uses TRBV3-1 (or the pseudogene TRBV3-2) with TRBJ2-5, with D perhaps TRBD2 (6 bases). The ends were cut back, 3 bases at V and 5 bases at J, with 13 bases in the middle. This CDR3 region has 14 residues. Germline CDR1 is LGHDT and CDR2 is YNNKEL (reference sequence).

The V gene is TRBV19, the J gene TRBJ2-7; 11 bases are a match to TRBD1. Per germline, CDR1 LNHDA and CDR2 SQIVND (reference sequence). CDR3 length: 15 amino acids. The ends lost 0 bases at V and 3 bases at J; junction bases unmatched: 1. This CDR3 is CASSIDGTGGYEQYV. The CDR3 nucleotides read TGTGCCAGTAGTATAGACGGGACAGGGGGCTACGAGCAGTACGTC.

This rearrangement joins TRBV24-1 to TRBJ2-1, with D perhaps matching TRBD1 (5 bases). V lost 4 bases and J 1 base, leaving 13 bases between the germline ends. Germline values: CDR1 KGHDR, CDR2 SFDVKD. The CDR3 is made up of 16 amino acids. The CDR3 DNA reads as TGTGCCACCAGTGACCGCCACAGGCTTTCCTACAATGAGCAGTTCTTC. It encodes CATSDRHRLSYNEQFF.

V usage is TRBV27 and J usage is TRBJ2-1; 7 bases are a match to TRBD1. This CDR3 comprises 14 residues. Looked up from germline, CDR1 is MNHEY and CDR2 is SMNVEV (reference sequence). V trimming: 8 bases; J trimming: 2 bases; junction bases outside the gene matches: 6. CDR3 in amino acids: CASRSGTAYNEQFF. The CDR3 DNA sequence: TGTGCCAGCCGTTCCGGGACAGCCTACAATGAGCAGTTCTTC.

The chain is built from TRBV23-1 and TRBJ2-7; no clear D gene. TRBV23-1 is marked as an open reading frame, function uncertain. V lost 4 bases, J lost 1 base, and 11 bases lay in between. CDR3 length: 14 residues. The CDR3 is CASSRIGSSYEQYV. CDR3 bases: TGCGCCAGCAGTCGAATTGGCAGTTCCTACGAGCAGTACGTC.

The V gene is TRBV6-4, the J gene TRBJ1-2, with 7 positions matching TRBD1. The germline gives CDR1 MRHNA, CDR2 SNTAGT. The CDR3 spans 16 residues. The V gene end was trimmed by 0 bases and the J gene end by 4 bases; junction bases not matched to a gene: 8. CDR3 loop: CASSDSRTGRPYGYTF. Written as DNA, the CDR3 is TGTGCCAGCAGTGACTCGCGGACAGGAAGGCCCTATGGCTACACCTTC.

The chain carries TRBV2 and TRBJ2-2; 9 bases fit TRBD2. V lost 3 bases and J lost 6; bases outside the gene matches: 2. Germline V CDR1 and CDR2: SNHLY, FYNNEI. This CDR3 region has 14 residues. The CDR3 protein is CASSDPSGAGELFF. The CDR3 nucleotides read TGTGCCAGCAGTGACCCTAGCGGGGCCGGGGAGCTGTTTTTT. Filled out from reference TRBV2 and TRBJ2-2, the complete variable domain reads EPEVTQTPSHQVTQMGQEVILRCVPISNHLYFYWYRQILGQKVEFLVSFYNNEISEKSEIFDDQFSVERPDGSNFTLKIRSTKLEDSAMYFCASSDPSGAGELFFGEGSRLTVL.

This clone was detected once. The V and J genes are TRBV29-1 and TRBJ2-7, with a tentative D call TRBD1 (5 bases). This CDR3 has 12 amino acids. Deletions cut 4 bases from V and 5 bases from J, with 12 bases between. From germline, CDR1 is SQVTM and CDR2 ANQGSEA. The CDR3 spells CSVVQGRDEQYV. For the CDR3, the DNA is TGCAGCGTTGTTCAGGGAAGGGACGAGCAGTACGTC.

The chain recombines TRBV7-6 with TRBJ2-1; D possibly corresponds to TRBD1 (6 bases). The CDR3 is 16 residues long. Per germline, CDR1 SGHVS and CDR2 FNYEAQ. Trimming cost V 5 bases and J 2 bases, with 16 bases left between them. The CDR3 DNA reads TGTGCCAGCAGCCCGATCCGCAGGGGAGCCTACAATGAGCAGTTCTTC. Translated, it gives CASSPIRRGAYNEQFF.

This clone was counted between two and nine times. The chain uses TRBV2 and TRBJ1-1; 9 nucleotides line up with TRBD1. Germline V gene sequence: CDR1 SNHLY, CDR2 FYNNEI. V lost 4 bases, J lost 5 bases, and 5 bases stayed unmatched. The CDR3 has 14 amino acids. CDR3 coding DNA: TGTGCCAGCAGTGTACAGGGGGCTTTTACTGAAGCTTTCTTT. This codes for CASSVQGAFTEAFF.